This is a list of T cell receptor beta chains from one sample in a study of cytomegalovirus exposure and HLA in healthy donors. Sequencing used immunoSEQ multiplex PCR; TCRdb keeps in-frame clones, though not all of them. The table includes 150,000 to 200,000 clones, 79% detected once. The sequenced sample was PBMCs. The receptors derive from a man aged 35 to 55 in good health and CMV-seronegative. CDR3s include the opening cysteine and the closing phenylalanine or tryptophan. The order of the fields is V gene, J gene, clone size, D gene, CDR3 DNA, CDR3 protein. A D gene is named only where the DNA matches it firmly. Clone size is shown for a subset of rows, as once, few, many or a class of expanded clone.

TRBV27	TRBJ2-7	few	.	TGTGCCAGCAGTCGTCGTGGGCAGGGAATCTACGAGCAGTACTTC	CASSRRGQGIYEQYF
TRBV27	TRBJ2-3	.	TRBD2	TGTGCCAGCAGTTCATACCCGACTAGCCCCACAGATACGCAGTATTTT	CASSSYPTSPTDTQYF
TRBV5-1	TRBJ1-5	.	.	TGCGCCAGCAGCTATTCGCCAGGCCAGCCCCAGCATTTT	CASSYSPGQPQHF
TRBV29-1	TRBJ2-3	once	TRBD2	TGCAGCGTTGTTACTAGCGGGACGGGGGCAGATACGCAGTATTTT	CSVVTSGTGADTQYF
TRBV28	TRBJ1-2	few	.	TGTGCCAGCAGTTTTCGGGGGAATGGCTACACCTTC	CASSFRGNGYTF
TRBV5-6	TRBJ2-6	.	.	TGTGCCAGCAGCTTGAGGGGGACACTTATCTCTGGGGCCAACGTCCTGACTTTC	CASSLRGTLISGANVLTF
TRBV15	TRBJ2-7	.	TRBD1	TGTGCCACGACCGGGACAGGACGTTACGAGCAGTACTTC	CATTGTGRYEQYF
TRBV7-9	TRBJ1-4	.	.	TGTGCCAGCAGCGCAGCCGGGAGTCGGGAAAAACTGTTTTTT	CASSAAGSREKLFF
TRBV27	TRBJ2-1	once	.	TGTGCCAGCAGGGAGCGGGCGAACTACAATGAGCAGTTCTTC	CASRERANYNEQFF
TRBV6-1	TRBJ2-7	few	.	TGTGCCAGCAGACCCGGGGTTAGCTCCTACGAGCAGTACTTC	CASRPGVSSYEQYF
TRBV9	TRBJ2-2	.	TRBD1	TGTGCCAGCAGCCCAAAAGGTAGACAGGGTTCGAACACCGGGGAGCTGTTTTTT	CASSPKGRQGSNTGELFF
TRBV19	TRBJ2-3	few	TRBD2	TGTGCCAGTAGTCCCCTGCGGTGGGGGGGAGGGCAAGCAGATACGCAGTATTTT	CASSPLRWGGGQADTQYF
TRBV9	TRBJ2-6	.	.	TGTGCCAGCAGCGTAGCGGTTGGGGCAGGTTCAGGGGCCAACGTCCTGACTTTC	CASSVAVGAGSGANVLTF
TRBV7-2	TRBJ2-5	.	.	TGTGCCAGCAGCTTAGGGGGAGGCCCATATGAGACCCAGTACTTC	CASSLGGGPYETQYF
TRBV11-3	TRBJ2-2	.	.	TGTGCCAGCAGCCCACGGTCCGTCACCGGGGAGCTGTTTTTT	CASSPRSVTGELFF
TRBV9	TRBJ2-2	.	TRBD2	TGTGCCAGCAGCGTAGTAGCGGGAGCGTCCGGGGAGCTGTTTTTT	CASSVVAGASGELFF
TRBV18	TRBJ2-7	.	TRBD1	TGTGCCAGCTCTCGCCGGACAGGGGGCCTCTTTTCTGAGCAGTACTTC	CASSRRTGGLFSEQYF
TRBV10-1	TRBJ2-1	once	TRBD1	TGCGCCAGCAAGGGACAGAGCTCCTACAATGAGCAGTTCTTC	CASKGQSSYNEQFF
TRBV5-1	TRBJ2-7	.	TRBD1	TGCGCCAGCAGCTTAAAACCGGGACAGGGCGATTGGGAGCAGTACTTC	CASSLKPGQGDWEQYF
TRBV4-1	TRBJ2-3	.	TRBD1	TGCGCCAGCAGCCAAGGGAGAGGGGGCGCTTCTAGCACAGATACGCAGTATTTT	CASSQGRGGASSTDTQYF
TRBV5-1	TRBJ2-5	.	.	TGCGCCAGCAGCTTCGGAGGGAAAGAGACCCAGTACTTC	CASSFGGKETQYF
TRBV5-4	TRBJ2-2	.	TRBD2	TGTGCCAGCACACACAAGCGGGAGCCCGGGGAGCTGTTTTTT	CASTHKREPGELFF
TRBV7-8	TRBJ1-5	.	.	TGTGCCAGCAGCTTTCTAATCCAACAGCCCCAGCATTTT	CASSFLIQQPQHF
TRBV7-8	TRBJ2-1	.	.	TGTGCCAGCAGCTCGGGACTTGGAAGGATGGACAATGAGCAGTTCTTC	CASSSGLGRMDNEQFF
TRBV7-9	TRBJ2-7	once	.	TGTGCCAGCAGCTTAGTGGGAGACGGGAACGAGCAGTACTTC	CASSLVGDGNEQYF
TRBV5-1	TRBJ2-1	few	TRBD2	TGCGCCAGCAGCCTATTTGGACTAGCGACCAATGAGCAGTTCTTC	CASSLFGLATNEQFF
TRBV19	TRBJ2-3	.	TRBD2	TGTGCCAGTAGTTATAGCGGGGGCACAGATACGCAGTATTTT	CASSYSGGTDTQYF
TRBV5-1	TRBJ2-3	.	TRBD2	TGCGCCAGCAGCTTGGAGGGCGGGAGGAGCACAGATACGCAGTATTTT	CASSLEGGRSTDTQYF
TRBV4-3	TRBJ2-1	.	.	TGCGCCAGCAGCCAAGGGGAGGACTCCTACAATGAGCAGTTCTTC	CASSQGEDSYNEQFF